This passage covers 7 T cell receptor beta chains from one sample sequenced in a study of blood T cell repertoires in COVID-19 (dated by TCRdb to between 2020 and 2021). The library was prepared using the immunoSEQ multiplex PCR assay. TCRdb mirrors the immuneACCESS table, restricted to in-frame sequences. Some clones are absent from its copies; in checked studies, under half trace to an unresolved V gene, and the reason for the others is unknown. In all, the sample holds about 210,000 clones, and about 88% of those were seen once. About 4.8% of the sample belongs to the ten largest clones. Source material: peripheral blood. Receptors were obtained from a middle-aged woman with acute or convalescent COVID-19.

CDR3 loop: CASSLGAGGDYGYTF. In DNA form, the CDR3 reads TGCGCCAGCAGCTTGGGTGCAGGAGGGGATTATGGCTACACCTTC. This chain connects TRBV5-1 to TRBJ1-2; a weak D match, TRBD1 (5 bases). This CDR3 spans 15 amino acids. Germline CDR1 is SGHRS and CDR2 is YFSETQ. V gave up 0 bases and J gave up 5 bases, with 14 bases separating them.

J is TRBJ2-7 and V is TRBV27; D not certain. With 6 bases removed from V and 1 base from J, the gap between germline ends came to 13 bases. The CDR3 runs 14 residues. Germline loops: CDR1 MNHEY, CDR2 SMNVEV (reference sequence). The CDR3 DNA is TGTGCCAGCAGCCCTTCCGGTGTTTCCTACGAGCAGTACGTC. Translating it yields CASSPSGVSYEQYV.

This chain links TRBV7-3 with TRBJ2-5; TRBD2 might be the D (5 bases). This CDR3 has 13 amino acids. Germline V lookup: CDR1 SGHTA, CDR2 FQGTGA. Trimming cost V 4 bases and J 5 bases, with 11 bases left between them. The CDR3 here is CASSSGSAETQYF. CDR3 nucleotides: TGTGCCAGCAGCTCGGGGAGCGCCGAGACCCAGTACTTC.

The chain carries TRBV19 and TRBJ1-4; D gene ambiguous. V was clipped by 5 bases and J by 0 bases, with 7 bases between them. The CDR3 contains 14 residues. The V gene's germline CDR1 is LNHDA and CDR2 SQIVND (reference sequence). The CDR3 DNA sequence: TGTGCCAGTAGTCCTCAGGCAACTAATGAAAAACTGTTTTTT. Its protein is CASSPQATNEKLFF.

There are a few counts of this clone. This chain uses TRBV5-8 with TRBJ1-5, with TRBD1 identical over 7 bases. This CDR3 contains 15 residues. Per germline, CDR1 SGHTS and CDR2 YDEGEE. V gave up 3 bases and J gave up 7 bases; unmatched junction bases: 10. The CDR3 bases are TGTGCCAGCAGCTCAAACGTACAGGGGTGGCAGCCCCAGCATTTT. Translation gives CASSSNVQGWQPQHF.

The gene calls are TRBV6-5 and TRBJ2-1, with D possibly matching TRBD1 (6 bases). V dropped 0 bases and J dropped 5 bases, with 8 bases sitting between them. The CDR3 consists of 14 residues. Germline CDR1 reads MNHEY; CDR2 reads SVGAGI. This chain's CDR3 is CASSYSGTNNEQFF. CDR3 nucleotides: TGTGCCAGCAGTTACTCCGGGACAAACAATGAGCAGTTCTTC.

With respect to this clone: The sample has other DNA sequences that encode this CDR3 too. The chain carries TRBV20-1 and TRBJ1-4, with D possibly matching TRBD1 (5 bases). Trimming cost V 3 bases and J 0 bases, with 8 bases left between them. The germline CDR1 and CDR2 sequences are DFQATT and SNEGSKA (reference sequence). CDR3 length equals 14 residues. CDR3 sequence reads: CSASGAATNEKLFF. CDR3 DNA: TGCAGTGCTAGTGGGGCTGCAACTAATGAAAAACTGTTTTTT.